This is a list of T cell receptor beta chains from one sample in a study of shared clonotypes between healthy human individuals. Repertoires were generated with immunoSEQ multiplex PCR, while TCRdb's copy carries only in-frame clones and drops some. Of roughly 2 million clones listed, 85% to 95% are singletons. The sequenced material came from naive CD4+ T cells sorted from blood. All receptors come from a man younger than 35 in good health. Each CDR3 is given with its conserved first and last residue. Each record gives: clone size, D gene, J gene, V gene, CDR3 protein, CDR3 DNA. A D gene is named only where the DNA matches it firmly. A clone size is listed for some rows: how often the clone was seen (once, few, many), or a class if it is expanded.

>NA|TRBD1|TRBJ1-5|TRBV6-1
CASRPGQGNQPQHF
TGTGCCAGCAGACCGGGACAGGGAAATCAGCCCCAGCATTTT
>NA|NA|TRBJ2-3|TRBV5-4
CASSRTGTGFRTDTQYF
TGTGCCAGCAGCCGAACCGGTACAGGGTTCCGTACAGATACGCAGTATTTT
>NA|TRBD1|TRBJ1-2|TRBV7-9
CASSSRTGGSAGYTF
TGTGCCAGCAGCTCCCGGACAGGGGGCAGTGCTGGCTACACCTTC
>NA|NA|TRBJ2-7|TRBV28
CASGTGRYEQYF
TGTGCCAGCGGTACGGGGAGGTACGAGCAGTACTTC
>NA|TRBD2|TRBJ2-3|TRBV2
CASSDGLAEADTQYF
TGTGCCAGCAGTGACGGACTAGCGGAGGCAGATACGCAGTATTTT
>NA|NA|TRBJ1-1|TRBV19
CASSIRRGTEAFF
TGTGCCAGTAGTATCCGGCGCGGCACTGAAGCTTTCTTT
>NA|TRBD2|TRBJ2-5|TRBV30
CAWSRLGIAGVETQYF
TGTGCCTGGAGTAGGCTGGGGATAGCGGGAGTTGAGACCCAGTACTTC
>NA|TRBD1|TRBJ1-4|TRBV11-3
CASSFSTGGPGANEKLFF
TGTGCCAGCAGCTTTAGCACAGGGGGGCCTGGGGCTAATGAAAAACTGTTTTTT
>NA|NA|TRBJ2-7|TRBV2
CASSEGVLNVYEQYF
TGTGCCAGCAGTGAAGGAGTCCTGAATGTGTACGAGCAGTACTTC
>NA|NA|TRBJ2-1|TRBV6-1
CASSERDSYNEQFF
TGTGCCAGCAGTGAGAGGGATTCCTACAATGAGCAGTTCTTC
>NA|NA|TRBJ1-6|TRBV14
CASSQDRAPLHF
TGTGCCAGCAGCCAAGATCGGGCGCCCCTCCACTTT
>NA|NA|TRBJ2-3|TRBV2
CASSLQLTTDTQYF
TGTGCCAGCAGCCTCCAGCTGACCACAGATACGCAGTATTTT
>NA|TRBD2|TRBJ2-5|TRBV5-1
CASSSAIAGAQETQYF
TGCGCCAGCAGCTCGGCAATAGCGGGGGCACAAGAGACCCAGTACTTC
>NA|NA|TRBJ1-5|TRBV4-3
CASSQAWRDQPQHF
TGCGCCAGCAGCCAAGCCTGGCGGGATCAGCCCCAGCATTTT
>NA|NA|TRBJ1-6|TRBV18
CASSPGPNSPLHF
TGTGCCAGCTCACCGGGACCGAATTCACCCCTCCACTTT
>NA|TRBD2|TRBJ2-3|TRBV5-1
CASSSSGTRADTQYF
TGCGCCAGCAGCTCTTCCGGGACTAGGGCAGATACGCAGTATTTT
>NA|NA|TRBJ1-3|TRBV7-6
CASSLGGSGNTIYF
TGTGCCAGCAGCCTAGGAGGCTCTGGAAACACCATATATTTT
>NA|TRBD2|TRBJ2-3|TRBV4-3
CASSRLMGGQSTDTQYF
TGCGCCAGCAGCCGGCTGATGGGAGGGCAAAGCACAGATACGCAGTATTTT
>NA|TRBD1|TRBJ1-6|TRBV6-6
CASSSWDREYNSPLHF
TGTGCCAGCAGTTCTTGGGACAGGGAGTATAATTCACCCCTCCACTTT
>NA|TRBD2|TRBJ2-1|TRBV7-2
CASNLGLAAYNEQFF
TGTGCCAGCAACTTAGGACTAGCGGCATACAATGAGCAGTTCTTC
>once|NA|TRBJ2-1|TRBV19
CASSIIPGFPGHNEQFF
TGTGCCAGTAGTATAATCCCGGGATTTCCTGGCCACAATGAGCAGTTCTTC
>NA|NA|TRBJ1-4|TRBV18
CASSLSLTTNEKLFF
TGTGCCAGCTCACTTTCTCTCACAACTAATGAAAAACTGTTTTTT
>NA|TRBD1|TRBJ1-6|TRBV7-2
CASSLGGTANSPLHF
TGTGCCAGCAGCTTAGGAGGGACAGCAAATTCACCCCTCCACTTT
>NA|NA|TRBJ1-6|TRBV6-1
CATARGNSPLHF
TGTGCCACAGCCCGGGGCAATTCACCCCTCCACTTT
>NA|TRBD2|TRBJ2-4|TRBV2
CASSPRTSGRTDIQYF
TGTGCCAGCAGTCCCAGGACTAGCGGGAGAACGGACATTCAGTACTTC
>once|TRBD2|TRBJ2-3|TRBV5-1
CASTPGLAGRRDTQYF
TGCGCCAGCACCCCGGGACTAGCGGGTAGAAGAGATACGCAGTATTTT
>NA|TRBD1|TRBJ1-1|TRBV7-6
CASSSGTGTFGTEAFF
TGTGCCAGCAGTTCCGGGACAGGGACGTTTGGCACTGAAGCTTTCTTT
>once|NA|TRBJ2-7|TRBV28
CAINRPVGHEQYF
TGTGCCATCAACCGGCCCGTAGGCCACGAGCAGTACTTC
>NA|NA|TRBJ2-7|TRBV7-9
CASQSLEVGVAYEQYF
TGTGCCAGCCAATCTCTGGAGGTGGGAGTCGCCTACGAGCAGTACTTC
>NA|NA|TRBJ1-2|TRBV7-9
CASSLDGSPGYGYTF
TGTGCCAGCAGCTTAGATGGCAGTCCGGGCTATGGCTACACCTTC
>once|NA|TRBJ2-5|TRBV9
CASSAFRADQETQYF
TGTGCCAGCAGCGCCTTCCGGGCCGACCAAGAGACCCAGTACTTC
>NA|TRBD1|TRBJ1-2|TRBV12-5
CASGITGVYGYTF
TGTGCTAGTGGTATAACAGGGGTATACGGCTACACCTTC
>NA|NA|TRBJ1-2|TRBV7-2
CASSLRPGSGYTF
TGTGCCAGCAGCTTACGGCCAGGGAGTGGCTACACCTTC
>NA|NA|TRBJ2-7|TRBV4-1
CASSQPLPGRYEQYF
TGCGCCAGCAGCCAGCCCCTCCCGGGGAGGTACGAGCAGTACTTC
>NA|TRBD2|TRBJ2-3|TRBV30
CAWSVSRTSGGTDTQYF
TGTGCCTGGAGTGTATCGCGGACTAGCGGGGGCACAGATACGCAGTATTTT
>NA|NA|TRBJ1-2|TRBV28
CASKRGSVIWDTGSYTF
TGTGCCAGCAAAAGGGGGTCAGTAATATGGGACACAGGATCCTACACCTTC
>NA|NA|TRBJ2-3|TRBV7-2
CASSLAPGGWAQYF
TGTGCCAGCAGCTTAGCCCCCGGCGGGTGGGCGCAGTATTTT
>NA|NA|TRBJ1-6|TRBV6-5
CASSSMNSPLHF
TGTGCCAGCAGTTCCATGAATTCGCCCCTCCACTTT
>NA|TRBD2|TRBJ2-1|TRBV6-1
CASPRGLGGINEQFF
TGTGCCAGCCCTCGGGGACTAGGAGGGATCAATGAGCAGTTCTTC
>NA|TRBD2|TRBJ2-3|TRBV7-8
CASSFSYSGGRTDTQYF
TGTGCCAGCAGCTTTAGTTACAGCGGGGGACGCACAGATACGCAGTATTTT
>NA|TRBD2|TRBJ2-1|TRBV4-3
CASSQGVAGGSYNEQFF
TGCGCCAGCAGCCAAGGGGTAGCGGGGGGCTCCTACAATGAGCAGTTCTTC
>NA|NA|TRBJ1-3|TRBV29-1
CSVETTGSGNTIYF
TGCAGCGTTGAGACCACAGGCTCTGGAAACACCATATATTTT
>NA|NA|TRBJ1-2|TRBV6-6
CASSSSAKGNYGYTF
TGTGCCAGCAGTTCGTCCGCGAAGGGCAACTATGGCTACACCTTC
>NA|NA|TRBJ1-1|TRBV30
CAWNPARNTEAFF
TGTGCCTGGAACCCAGCGAGGAACACTGAAGCTTTCTTT
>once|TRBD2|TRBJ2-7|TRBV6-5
CASSDEREWDF
TGCGCCAGCAGTGATGAGCGGGAGTGGGACTTC
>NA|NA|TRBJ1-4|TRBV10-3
CAISDRNEKLFF
TGTGCCATCTCGGACAGAAATGAAAAACTGTTTTTT
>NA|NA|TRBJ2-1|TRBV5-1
CASSSATHYNEQFF
TGCGCCAGCAGCTCGGCGACACACTACAATGAGCAGTTCTTC
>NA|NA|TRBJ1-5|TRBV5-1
CASSQGDLSNQPQHF
TGCGCCAGCAGCCAAGGGGACTTAAGCAATCAGCCCCAGCATTTT
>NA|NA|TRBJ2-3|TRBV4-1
CASSQAQGRTDTQYF
TGCGCCAGCAGCCAAGCCCAAGGACGCACAGATACGCAGTATTTT
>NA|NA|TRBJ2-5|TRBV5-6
CASSLNRETQYF
TGTGCCAGCAGCTTAAATCGGGAGACCCAGTACTTC
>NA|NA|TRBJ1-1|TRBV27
CASSSQTIMNTEAFF
TGTGCCAGCAGTTCACAGACCATTATGAACACTGAAGCTTTCTTT